A few counts support the clone carrying this T cell receptor beta chain. The antigen is not known. The sample belongs to a study of cytomegalovirus exposure and HLA in healthy donors. Study-wide findings and caveats: A later analysis showed TCR association rates differing by HLA locus, peaking at DRB1 and lowest at HLA-C.

This CDR3 is built from 17 residues. Germline CDR1 and CDR2: SGHVS and FQNEAQ. V lost 3 bases and J 2 bases, leaving 17 bases between the germline ends. PCR was performed using 60 Vbeta and 13 Jbeta primers. Produced via immunoSEQ multiplex PCR; TCRdb's table is partial and in-frame only. The repertoire holds some 110,000 clones, around 10% seen once, with 5.8% in the top ten. The clonotype comes from a man aged 35-49 years in good health and CMV-seropositive. Specimen: PBMCs. J is TRBJ1-5 and V is TRBV7-8; D not certain. CDR3 region: CASSFGLAGSRNQPQHF. The CDR3 region has the DNA TGTGCCAGCAGCTTTGGGCTAGCGGGGAGTCGCAATCAGCCCCAGCATTTT.